Listed below are T cell receptor beta chains from one sample, sequenced in a study of regulatory T cells in long-lasting Graves disease. TCRdb re-called the multiplex PCR reads with MiXCR, one entry per CDR3 protein. The table has about 460,000 distinct CDR3 sequences, 20% to 25% seen once. This sample comprised peripheral blood mononuclear cells (PBMCs), obtained when the disease was refractory, from a patient treated with antithyroid drugs. The receptors originated from a female donor with Graves disease. CDR3s include the opening cysteine and the closing phenylalanine or tryptophan. Each record gives: clone size, D gene, CDR3 length, V gene, J gene, CDR3 DNA, CDR3 protein. D genes are given only for firm matches. The size field is filled for only some rows; it gives once, few, many or a size class.

>-|-|13|TRBV11-3|TRBJ1-5
TGTGCCAGCAGCTTAGGACGGGAATGGCCCCAGCATTTT
CASSLGREWPQHF
>few|-|15|TRBV7-3|TRBJ1-1
TGTGCCAGCAGCTCCCGTTTACTAGGGAACACTGAAGCTTTCTTT
CASSSRLLGNTEAFF
>-|TRBD1|15|TRBV5-5|TRBJ2-5
TGTGCCAGCAGCGTCCGGGACAGGGAGGAGGAGACCCAGTACTTC
CASSVRDREEETQYF
>few|-|13|TRBV28|TRBJ2-2
TGTGCCAGCGGGTGGGGGGGCTCCGGGGAGCTGTTTTTT
CASGWGGSGELFF
>many|-|11|TRBV2|TRBJ1-2
TGTGCCAGCAGTCCGGTCTATGGCTACACCTTC
CASSPVYGYTF
>-|-|17|TRBV20-1|TRBJ1-1
TGCAGTGCTAGAGTATACGGCATCTGGGCCCGGAACACTGAAGCTTTCTTT
CSARVYGIWARNTEAFF
>many|TRBD2|15|TRBV27|TRBJ2-7
TGTGCCAGCAGCACGGGGGGGACTCTAGCCTACGAGCAGTACTTC
CASSTGGTLAYEQYF
>-|TRBD2|16|TRBV11-3|TRBJ2-1
TGTGCCAGCAGCTTGCTACTAGCGGGACTCTACAATGAGCAGTTCTTC
CASSLLLAGLYNEQFF
>-|TRBD2|15|TRBV6-2/TRBV6-3|TRBJ2-5
TGTGCCAGCAGTGTCCGAAGGGGACTACAAGAGACCCAGTACTTC
CASSVRRGLQETQYF
>few|-|14|TRBV7-9|TRBJ2-5
TGTGCCAGCAGCTTAGTCCAAAGAGGAGAGACCCAGTACTTC
CASSLVQRGETQYF
>few|-|12|TRBV19|TRBJ1-1
TGTGCCACAAGGGACCTTCGAACTGAAGCTTTCTTT
CATRDLRTEAFF
>many|TRBD1|14|TRBV2|TRBJ1-3
TGTGCCAGCAGGGGGACAGGGGACGGAAACACCATATATTTT
CASRGTGDGNTIYF